A single sample gave rise to the 31 T cell receptor beta chains below, sequenced in a study of CXCR3-negative and CXCR3-positive naive CD8 T cells. Libraries of TRB cDNA were made by 5' RACE and carried UMIs. From the 5' RACE reads, TCRdb lists one entry per CDR3 protein and no DNA. With some 28,000 distinct CDR3 sequences in the sample, the ten largest clones hold roughly a tenth. Sequenced sample: memory CD8+ T cells from blood. The receptors derive from a human donor in good health. Some clones in this sample may be carry-over from other donors' samples.

The chain is built from TRBV4-3 and TRBJ2-7; TCRdb's D call of TRBD1 is untestable without DNA. Germline assignment: CDR1 LGHNA and CDR2 YSLEER. CDR3 length: 17 amino acids. CDR3 region: CASSQDWRVGAGYEQYF.

This rearrangement joins TRBV28 to TRBJ2-7; TCRdb gives TRBD1 as the D gene, but with no DNA this cannot be confirmed. The CDR3 has 14 residues. The germline V gene has CDR1 MDHEN and CDR2 SYDVKM. The CDR3 region is CATRDSELTYEQYF. The complete variable domain, with remaining parts taken from reference TRBV28 and TRBJ2-7, reads DVKVTQSSRYLVKRTGEKVFLECVQDMDHENMFWYRQDPGLGLRLIYFSYDVKMKEKGDIPEGYSVSREKKERFSLILESASTNQTSMYLCATRDSELTYEQYFGPGTRLTVT.

This rearrangement joins TRBV29-1 to TRBJ1-2. This CDR3 has 13 amino acids. The germline gives CDR1 SQVTM, CDR2 ANQGSEA. The CDR3 sequence: CSVDDAAGYGYTF.

V is TRBV6-1 and J is TRBJ1-1. Germline assignment: CDR1 MNHNS and CDR2 SASEGT. CDR3 length equals 15 residues. CDR3 sequence: CASSEGWGMNTEAFF.

The chain couples TRBV7-6 to TRBJ2-7; checking the TCRdb D call of TRBD1 is not possible without DNA. There are 15 residues in the CDR3. Germline V lookup: CDR1 SGHVS, CDR2 FNYEAQ. The CDR3 sequence: CASSRGGGNEGEQYF.

The chain employs TRBV11-2 and TRBJ2-5; TCRdb reports TRBD1, a call that lacks DNA to check it against. The CDR3 extends over 16 amino acids. CDR1 SGHAT and CDR2 FQNNGV come from the germline V gene. The CDR3 sequence: CASSLVGQGARETQYF.

The rearrangement uses TRBV28 and TRBJ2-3. The germline V gene encodes CDR1 MDHEN and CDR2 SYDVKM. The CDR3 is made up of 12 amino acids. The CDR3 region is CASSSFRGTQYF.

The chain carries TRBV28 and TRBJ2-7. The CDR3 runs to 12 residues. Germline V gene lookup returns CDR1 MDHEN and CDR2 SYDVKM. The CDR3 is CASSLFYLEQYF.

The chain carries TRBV20-1 and TRBJ1-5; the D gene TCRdb calls, TRBD1, cannot be checked with no DNA. The germline CDR1 and CDR2 sequences are DFQATT and SNEGSKA (reference sequence). The CDR3 has 15 residues. The CDR3 spells CSVSPGTGGHQPQHF.

This chain uses TRBV6-5 with TRBJ2-5; TCRdb names TRBD1, which stays unverified in the absence of DNA. The length of the CDR3 is 15 residues. Per the germline V gene, CDR1 is MNHEY and CDR2 is SVGAGI. CDR3 sequence: CASSRGVKDQETQYF.

This chain joins TRBV29-1 and TRBJ2-1; checking the TCRdb D call of TRBD1 is not possible without DNA. The length of the CDR3 is 11 residues. Germline V gene sequence: CDR1 SQVTM, CDR2 ANQGSEA. CDR3 sequence: CSMTGGHEQFF.

The V and J genes are TRBV27 and TRBJ1-2. The germline V gene encodes CDR1 MNHEY and CDR2 SMNVEV (reference sequence). This CDR3 is 15 amino acids long. The CDR3 reads CASSLGNPINYGYTF.

This chain links TRBV20-1 with TRBJ2-7; TCRdb reports TRBD1, a call that lacks DNA to check it against. The CDR3 loop spans 14 amino acids. The germline V gene has CDR1 DFQATT and CDR2 SNEGSKA (reference sequence). This CDR3 reads CSASTGQGPHEQYF.

This chain connects TRBV5-4 to TRBJ2-3; the TRBD2 assignment by TCRdb is unverifiable without DNA. The germline V gene has CDR1 SGHNT and CDR2 YYREEE (reference sequence). This CDR3 has 18 amino acids. CDR3: CASSPWGMRGDETDTQYF.

The chain has TRBV7-9 and TRBJ2-7; TCRdb's assignment of TRBD1 cannot be checked, as there is no DNA. Germline V gene data show CDR1 as SEHNR and CDR2 as FQNEAQ (reference sequence). This CDR3 is 13 amino acids long. CDR3 region: CASSLSGSYEQYF.

This clonotype registers medium-sized by frequency. This rearrangement joins TRBV7-9 to TRBJ2-3. This CDR3 is built from 12 residues. CDR1 SEHNR and CDR2 FQNEAQ come from the germline V gene (reference sequence). CDR3 sequence: CASSPILDTQYF.

V and J are TRBV4-1 and TRBJ2-1; with no DNA, the TCRdb D assignment of TRBD1 cannot be verified. This CDR3 region has 14 residues. The germline gives CDR1 MGHRA, CDR2 YSYEKL. CDR3 amino acids: CASSFGQGFNEQFF.

V and J are TRBV29-1 and TRBJ2-7. Germline loops: CDR1 SQVTM, CDR2 ANQGSEA. There are 12 residues in the CDR3. The CDR3 region is CSVEDSLYEQYF.

The chain links TRBV29-1 to TRBJ2-3; TCRdb picks TRBD2, but there is no DNA to check that call. This CDR3 is 14 amino acids long. Germline V CDR1 and CDR2: SQVTM, ANQGSEA. The CDR3 here is CSVEGAGYTDTQYF.

The chain recombines TRBV14 with TRBJ2-7; TCRdb indicates TRBD1, and absent DNA this call remains unverified. The CDR3 has 15 amino acids. CDR1 and CDR2 (germline): SGHDN, FVKESK. The CDR3: CASSQNPPAVSEQYF.

The chain's CDR3 is CASSDSAGGPDTQYF. The V gene is TRBV6-4, the J gene TRBJ2-3; the TCRdb call, TRBD2, lacks DNA for checking. CDR1 and CDR2 (germline): MRHNA, SNTAGT. The CDR3 runs to 15 residues.

The rearrangement links TRBV7-9 to TRBJ1-1. CDR3 size: 13 residues. Per the germline V gene, CDR1 is SEHNR and CDR2 is FQNEAQ (reference sequence). The CDR3 loop reads CASSFGLNTEAFF.

V usage is TRBV2 and J usage is TRBJ2-3; no DNA is available, so the TRBD2 call from TCRdb remains unchecked. CDR3 size: 19 residues. Germline loops: CDR1 SNHLY, CDR2 FYNNEI. CDR3 sequence: CASSEARASGGAITDTQYF.

The chain carries TRBV5-1 and TRBJ2-2; TCRdb names TRBD2, which stays unverified in the absence of DNA. The V gene's germline CDR1 is SGHRS and CDR2 YFSETQ. There are 16 residues in the CDR3. CDR3 region: CASSPSDLRRPGELFF.

J is TRBJ2-7 and V is TRBV12-3 or TRBV12-4. The CDR3 extends over 15 amino acids. CDR3 amino acids: CASSSSGTENYEQYF.

The chain uses TRBV7-9 and TRBJ1-2; TCRdb's D call, TRBD1, is unchecked because there is no DNA. The germline V gene has CDR1 SEHNR and CDR2 FQNEAQ (reference sequence). This CDR3 region has 17 residues. The CDR3 reads CASSSTHTGTAVYGYTF.

The rearrangement joins TRBV20-1 to TRBJ2-1; TCRdb lists TRBD2, though no DNA is available to test this call. CDR1 is DFQATT, CDR2 SNEGSKA, per germline (reference sequence). The length of the CDR3 is 14 residues. The CDR3 protein is CSPLRTSDLGEQFF.

Considering frequency, this clonotype is large. The rearrangement joins TRBV12-3 or TRBV12-4 to TRBJ2-1; TCRdb designates TRBD1, a call that cannot be tested without DNA. The length of the CDR3 is 15 residues. This CDR3 reads CASSLSGGPYNEQFF.

The chain recombines TRBV11-2 with TRBJ2-3; TCRdb selects TRBD2, and the lack of DNA leaves this call unchecked. This CDR3 contains 15 residues. Germline assignment: CDR1 SGHAT and CDR2 FQNNGV. The CDR3 loop reads CASSLGPSGGDTQYF. Together with reference TRBV11-2 and TRBJ2-3, the CDR3 gives the full variable domain: EAGVAQSPRYKIIEKRQSVAFWCNPISGHATLYWYQQILGQGPKLLIQFQNNGVVDDSQLPKDRFSAERLKGVDSTLKIQPAKLEDSAVYLCASSLGPSGGDTQYFGPGTRLTVL.

J is TRBJ2-7 and V is TRBV28; the TRBD2 assignment by TCRdb is unverifiable without DNA. The CDR3 loop spans 13 amino acids. CDR1 is MDHEN, CDR2 SYDVKM, per germline. The CDR3 loop reads CASSDSYRGEQYF.

The chain recombines TRBV9 with TRBJ2-3; TCRdb names TRBD1, which stays unverified in the absence of DNA. This CDR3 has 17 amino acids. Germline V lookup: CDR1 SGDLS, CDR2 YYNGEE. The CDR3 sequence is CASSVVDNPLSTDTQYF. Full variable domain (missing parts from reference TRBV9 and TRBJ2-3): DSGVTQTPKHLITATGQRVTLRCSPRSGDLSVYWYQQSLDQGLQFLIQYYNGEERAKGNILERFSAQQFPDLHSELNLSSLELGDSALYFCASSVVDNPLSTDTQYFGPGTRLTVL.